This TCR beta chain was sequenced in a study of shared clonotypes between healthy human individuals. Measured with immunoSEQ multiplex PCR; TCRdb has only the in-frame clones, and not every one. Among around 510,000 clones, roughly 95% were seen once, and the ten largest hold 0.05% to 0.07%. This CDR3 is 16 amino acids long. CDR1 and CDR2 from the germline V gene are SGHRS and YFSETQ. Deletions cut 4 bases from V and 0 bases from J, with 14 bases between. The chain employs TRBV5-1 and TRBJ1-3; D remains ambiguous. This sequence originates from a young woman in good health. Sequencing was carried out using naive CD4+ T cells sorted from blood. The subset was: CD45RA+ positively selected. The CDR3 is CASSVGPDNSGNTIYF. The CDR3 coding sequence is TGCGCCAGCAGCGTAGGACCTGACAACTCTGGAAACACCATATATTTT.